The source of this TCR beta chain is a study of T cell responses to AZD1222 COVID-19 vaccine. This table comes from immunoSEQ multiplex PCR, and its TCRdb copy is limited to in-frame clones, with some not included. The sample lists 15,000 to 20,000 clones, roughly 86% occurring once. Germline V gene data show CDR1 as SEHNR and CDR2 as FQNEAQ (reference sequence). This CDR3 spans 15 amino acids. V was clipped by 5 bases and J by 5 bases, with 13 bases between them. This sequence was found in an adult who received the AZD1222 COVID-19 vaccine. The chain employs TRBV7-9 and TRBJ1-6, with D possibly being TRBD1 (5 bases). Material: peripheral blood, obtained 28 days after the second AZD1222 dose. The CDR3 sequence: CASSPGGGDNSPLHF. The CDR3 coding sequence is TGTGCCAGCAGCCCTGGCGGGGGGGATAATTCACCCCTCCACTTT.